The subject of this entry is one T cell receptor (beta chain). The CDR3 is made up of 14 amino acids. Looked up from germline, CDR1 is MNHEY and CDR2 is SVGAGI. This sample is part of a study of T cells expressing NK-cell markers. Using the 5' RACE reads, TCRdb records one entry per CDR3 protein without DNA. The specimen's table records around 100,000 distinct CDR3 sequences. The clonotype was recovered from a woman aged 18 to 75 in good health. The rearrangement links TRBV6-5 to TRBJ1-2; with no DNA, the TCRdb D assignment of TRBD1 cannot be verified. The source material was blood T cells: a sorted CD56 or NKG2C T cell subset, CD4+ or CD8+ T cells, or bulk PBMC T cells (not recorded which). CDR3 amino acids: CASSYSWGAYGYTF.